The 27 T cell receptor beta chains in this list originate from one sample, sequenced in a study of blood T cell repertoires in COVID-19. The assay was immunoSEQ multiplex PCR, and TCRdb's table has in-frame clones only and misses some. Counted here are a few hundred thousand clones, 86% occurring once; the ten biggest clones make up about 4.1%. The sample was PBMCs or T cells enriched from blood (not recorded which). Receptors originate from a woman in her thirties or forties with acute COVID-19.

The chain employs TRBV2 and TRBJ1-2, with TRBD1 matching 7 bases. Germline V gives CDR1 SNHLY, CDR2 FYNNEI. V dropped 3 bases and J dropped 7; count of bases not matched to a gene: 14. The CDR3 contains 16 residues. The CDR3 protein is CASSEMGRGPLAGYTF. CDR3 in DNA: TGTGCCAGCAGTGAGATGGGTAGGGGGCCCCTAGCTGGCTACACCTTC.

The CDR3 coding sequence is TGTGCCAGCAGTGAAGTGGGAGGGCCCTACAATGAGCAGTTCTTC. Protein sequence: CASSEVGGPYNEQFF. The chain combines TRBV2 with TRBJ2-1; 7 nucleotides match TRBD2. The CDR3 length is 15 residues. Per the germline V gene, CDR1 is SNHLY and CDR2 is FYNNEI. J lost 2 bases, V lost 1 base, and 2 bases had no gene match.

The V and J genes are TRBV7-9 and TRBJ1-4, with D possibly being TRBD1 (5 bases). CDR1 and CDR2 from the germline V gene are SEHNR and FQNEAQ (reference sequence). The V end was cut by 5 bases, the J end by 8 bases, with 18 bases between. This CDR3 is built from 15 residues. The CDR3 protein is CASSRIRAVDEKLFF. The CDR3 region has the DNA TGTGCCAGCAGCCGGATCAGGGCAGTGGACGAAAAACTGTTTTTT.

As for this clone: The sample carries other DNA sequences with the same CDR3. The chain links TRBV5-1 to TRBJ2-7; possible D gene TRBD2, 6 bases. V lost 0 bases, J lost 1 base, and 8 bases lay in between. The V gene's germline CDR1 is SGHRS and CDR2 YFSETQ. There are 14 residues in the CDR3. The DNA of the CDR3 is TGCGCCAGCAGCTTGGTTAGCGGTTCCTACGAGCAGTACTTC. Translation gives CASSLVSGSYEQYF.

The chain has TRBV7-2 and TRBJ2-7, with 9 positions matching TRBD1. Germline V CDR1 and CDR2: SGHTA, FQGNSA. V gave up 7 bases and J gave up 5 bases; unmatched junction bases: 15. The CDR3 runs 16 residues. The CDR3 region is CASTPDRGLGGDEQYF. CDR3 DNA: TGTGCCAGCACTCCGGACAGGGGACTTGGGGGCGACGAGCAGTACTTC. Combining the CDR3 with reference TRBV7-2 and TRBJ2-7 gives the whole variable domain GAGVSQSPSNKVTEKGKDVELRCDPISGHTALYWYRQSLGQGLEFLIYFQGNSAPDKSGLPSDRFSAERTGGSVSTLTIQRTQQEDSAVYLCASTPDRGLGGDEQYFGPGTRLTVT.

The gene calls are TRBV5-1 and TRBJ2-1; tentative D call: TRBD2 (5 bases). Trimming took off 0 bases at V and 4 bases at J, with 11 bases between the two ends. The length of the CDR3 is 15 residues. The germline V gene encodes CDR1 SGHRS and CDR2 YFSETQ. CDR3 sequence reads: CASSLASPVYNEQFF. The CDR3 DNA follows: TGCGCCAGCAGCTTGGCTAGCCCCGTATACAATGAGCAGTTCTTC.

The V and J genes are TRBV30 and TRBJ1-2, with a weak D call TRBD1 (6 bases). The CDR3 extends over 15 amino acids. Germline lookup yields CDR1 GTSNPN and CDR2 SVGIG (reference sequence). V shed 0 bases and J shed 1 base, with 12 bases lying between them. CDR3 in DNA: TGTGCCTGGAGTGTACTAGGGACATTTAACTATGGCTACACCTTC. It codes for CAWSVLGTFNYGYTF.

The chain uses TRBV7-2 and TRBJ1-1, with D maybe TRBD1 (5 bases). The CDR3 runs to 12 residues. CDR1 SGHTA and CDR2 FQGNSA come from the germline V gene. Trimming left V 1 base short and J 10 bases short, with 10 bases between. The DNA of the CDR3 is TGTGCCAGCAGCTTAGGGGCGGGGGGAGCTTTCTTT. This translates into CASSLGAGGAFF.

The chain couples TRBV28 to TRBJ2-3, with 8 nucleotides matching TRBD1. V was pared by 4 bases and J by 4 bases, with 10 bases of the junction left unmatched. Germline loops: CDR1 MDHEN, CDR2 SYDVKM. This CDR3 comprises 16 residues. The CDR3 nucleotides are TGTGCCAGCAGTTCCCTGATCAGGGGGCGGCCAGATACGCAGTATTTT. This sequence encodes CASSSLIRGRPDTQYF.

The CDR3 sequence: CAWTGYYEKLFF. The CDR3 DNA reads TGTGCCTGGACAGGGTACTATGAAAAACTGTTTTTT. The chain combines TRBV30 with TRBJ1-4, with D perhaps matching TRBD1 (5 bases). CDR1 GTSNPN and CDR2 SVGIG come from the germline V gene (reference sequence). The CDR3 is made up of 12 amino acids. V lost 4 bases, J lost 6 bases, and 9 bases lay in between.

The chain employs TRBV27 and TRBJ2-7; D possibly corresponds to TRBD1 (5 bases). This CDR3 contains 16 residues. Trimming removed 0 bases at V and 2 bases at J, with 14 bases between. CDR1 is MNHEY, CDR2 SMNVEV, per germline (reference sequence). Here the CDR3 DNA reads TGTGCCAGCAGTTTATCGAACCTTAGGGGTGCCTACGAGCAGTACTTC. Translation: CASSLSNLRGAYEQYF.

The rearrangement joins TRBV5-1 to TRBJ1-2, with TRBD1 matching over 7 bases. The V and J ends lost 3 bases and 4 bases, in that order; junction bases with no gene match: 3. The germline V gene encodes CDR1 SGHRS and CDR2 YFSETQ. The CDR3 has 13 amino acids. In DNA, the CDR3 is TGCGCCAGCAGCTCGGGGGACAGCTATGGCTACACCTTC. This gives the protein CASSSGDSYGYTF.

The rearrangement links TRBV5-5 to TRBJ1-5, with TRBD1 identical over 7 bases. The J segment lost 0 bases and the V segment lost 5 bases, leaving 5 bases of the junction unmatched. CDR1 SGHKS and CDR2 YYEKEE come from the germline V gene (reference sequence). This CDR3 comprises 15 residues. CDR3: CASSPKGASNQPQHF. The CDR3 coding sequence is TGTGCCAGCAGTCCGAAGGGGGCTAGCAATCAGCCCCAGCATTTT.

This sequence joins TRBV27 and TRBJ2-1; 7 bases match TRBD2. There are 15 residues in the CDR3. Trimming removed 8 bases from V and 1 base from J; junction bases left unmatched: 8. The germline gives CDR1 MNHEY, CDR2 SMNVEV (reference sequence). Here the CDR3 reads CASWGRGLSYNEQFF. Here the CDR3 DNA reads TGTGCCAGCTGGGGGAGGGGATTGTCCTACAATGAGCAGTTCTTC.

The gene calls are TRBV3-1 (or the pseudogene TRBV3-2) and TRBJ2-2; 12 bases match TRBD2. Trimming removed 4 bases from V and 4 bases from J; junction bases left unmatched: 4. This CDR3 is built from 16 residues. Germline CDR1 is LGHDT and CDR2 is YNNKEL (reference sequence). In DNA form, the CDR3 reads TGTGCCAGCAGCCCTCGGACTAGCGGGGTCACCGGGGAGCTGTTTTTT. Its translation: CASSPRTSGVTGELFF.

This chain links TRBV28 with TRBJ1-1; unclear D gene. Trimming took 2 bases from V and 3 from J, leaving 13 bases between them. The CDR3 contains 15 residues. Germline V gives CDR1 MDHEN, CDR2 SYDVKM. CDR3 residues: CASSLTSRPDTEAFF. In DNA form, the CDR3 reads TGTGCCAGCAGTTTAACGTCCAGGCCCGACACTGAAGCTTTCTTT.

V usage is TRBV7-2 and J usage is TRBJ1-1; D gene uncertain. The CDR3 runs to 13 residues. CDR1 and CDR2 from the germline V gene are SGHTA and FQGNSA. Deletions cut 6 bases from V and 7 bases from J, with 15 bases between. CDR3 nucleotide sequence: TGTGCCAGCAGTCCAATTAAGAACGGTGAAGCTTTCTTT. Its protein is CASSPIKNGEAFF.

This chain links TRBV20-1 with TRBJ1-1; 7 bases fit TRBD1. Germline loops: CDR1 DFQATT, CDR2 SNEGSKA (reference sequence). CDR3 length: 14 residues. V lost 6 bases to trimming and J lost 5 bases; unmatched junction nucleotides: 12. CDR3 DNA sequence: TGCAGTGCCAGTCCTACATCAGGGGGAACTGAAGCTTTCTTT. This translates into CSASPTSGGTEAFF.

The J gene is TRBJ2-1, the V gene TRBV9, with 12 nucleotides matching TRBD2. This CDR3 has 13 residues. The V gene's germline CDR1 is SGDLS and CDR2 YYNGEE. After removal of 4 bases from V and 10 bases from J, the junction contained 3 bases not matched to a gene. This chain's CDR3 is CASSSGLAGEQFF. The CDR3, as DNA: TGTGCCAGCAGCTCCGGACTAGCGGGGGAGCAGTTCTTC. Supplemented by reference TRBV9 and TRBJ2-1, the full variable domain reads DSGVTQTPKHLITATGQRVTLRCSPRSGDLSVYWYQQSLDQGLQFLIQYYNGEERAKGNILERFSAQQFPDLHSELNLSSLELGDSALYFCASSSGLAGEQFFGPGTRLTVL.

This clone was counted once. The chain has TRBV7-3 and TRBJ2-1, with no clear D. V lost 4 bases and J 10 bases, leaving 14 bases between the germline ends. CDR1 SGHTA and CDR2 FQGTGA come from the germline V gene. The CDR3 spans 13 residues. This chain's CDR3 is CASSSSTFREQFF. The CDR3 DNA is TGTGCCAGCAGCTCATCCACTTTCCGGGAGCAGTTCTTC.

V gene TRBV24-1 combines with J gene TRBJ2-4; weak D call: TRBD1 (5 bases). Deletions cut 7 bases from V and 4 bases from J, with 10 bases between. This CDR3 has 13 residues. Germline V CDR1 and CDR2: KGHDR, SFDVKD. The CDR3 sequence: CATSPTEKNIQYF. The CDR3 DNA reads TGTGCCACCAGCCCGACAGAGAAAAACATTCAGTACTTC.

This chain uses TRBV30 with TRBJ2-5, with D tentatively TRBD2 (5 bases). Trimming removed 1 base from V and 4 bases from J, with 19 bases in between. The CDR3 length is 16 residues. The germline CDR1 and CDR2 sequences are GTSNPN and SVGIG (reference sequence). CDR3 DNA sequence: TGTGCCTGGAGTGCTGGATGGCTAGCCGATGGAGAGACCCAGTACTTC. Amino acid sequence: CAWSAGWLADGETQYF. Based on the CDR3 plus reference TRBV30 and TRBJ2-5, the full variable domain is SQTIHQWPATLVQPVGSPLSLECTVEGTSNPNLYWYRQAAGRGLQLLFYSVGIGQISSEVPQNLSASRPQDRQFILSSKKLLLSDSGFYLCAWSAGWLADGETQYFGPGTRLLVL.

This chain uses TRBV3-1 (or the pseudogene TRBV3-2) with TRBJ2-3, with 10 bases lining up with TRBD2. The CDR3 consists of 17 residues. V lost 6 bases to trimming and J lost 7 bases; unmatched junction nucleotides: 16. CDR1 is LGHDT and CDR2 is YNNKEL in the germline V gene (reference sequence). CDR3 coding DNA: TGTGCCAGCAGTCCAGGCCATCTCAGCGGGAGGGGAAATACGCAGTATTTT. It codes for CASSPGHLSGRGNTQYF.

The chain links TRBV28 to TRBJ2-7; 11 nucleotides line up with TRBD2. Germline CDR1 is MDHEN and CDR2 is SYDVKM. The length of the CDR3 is 15 residues. V trimming: 5 bases; J trimming: 2 bases; junction bases outside the gene matches: 5. The CDR3 region has the DNA TGTGCCAGCAGTGCCGGGACTAGCGGAACCTACGAGCAGTACTTC. Translated, it gives CASSAGTSGTYEQYF. Together with reference TRBV28 and TRBJ2-7, the CDR3 gives the full variable domain: DVKVTQSSRYLVKRTGEKVFLECVQDMDHENMFWYRQDPGLGLRLIYFSYDVKMKEKGDIPEGYSVSREKKERFSLILESASTNQTSMYLCASSAGTSGTYEQYFGPGTRLTVT.

V gene TRBV27 combines with J gene TRBJ2-1, with 10 bases fitting TRBD2. CDR1 is MNHEY, CDR2 SMNVEV, per germline (reference sequence). The CDR3 contains 19 residues. V gave up 1 base and J gave up 0 bases; unmatched junction bases: 9. The CDR3 nucleotides are TGTGCCAGCAGTTTATGGACTAGCGGAATATATAGCTCCTACAATGAGCAGTTCTTC. Translation gives CASSLWTSGIYSSYNEQFF.

The chain couples TRBV9 to TRBJ2-5, with TRBD2 matching over 7 bases. V gave up 5 bases and J gave up 4 bases; unmatched junction bases: 8. The length of the CDR3 is 14 residues. Per the germline V gene, CDR1 is SGDLS and CDR2 is YYNGEE. The CDR3 coding sequence is TGTGCCAGCAGTGCTGGGGGGACTATAGAGACCCAGTACTTC. Translated: CASSAGGTIETQYF.

The genes are TRBV6-6 and TRBJ2-2; perhaps TRBD2 as D (5 bases). Germline CDR1 and CDR2: MNHNY and SVGAGI (reference sequence). The V end lost 4 bases, the J end lost 6 bases, and 15 bases lay between the germline ends. This CDR3 comprises 15 residues. The CDR3 region is CASSSMTTGAGELFF. The CDR3 DNA follows: TGTGCCAGCAGTTCAATGACTACGGGTGCCGGGGAGCTGTTTTTT.